One and the same sample provided the 20 T cell receptor beta chains below, sequenced in a study of T-cell memory formation after mild COVID-19. TCRdb re-analysed the 5' RACE reads in MiXCR, keeping a single row per CDR3 protein. There are about 430,000 distinct CDR3 sequences in the sample; around 24% occur only once, and around 8.1% lies in the top ten. The sample consisted of PBMCs or a T cell subset sorted from them (not recorded which). The receptors here all came from an adult woman who had mild COVID-19 (a few samples of this study predate the infection). Cell type and time point are not known.

This clonotype was seen more than once but under ten times. The rearrangement joins TRBV7-2 to TRBJ1-6, with D possibly TRBD1 on 5 matching bases. The germline V and J ends were trimmed by 0 bases and 8 bases, with 17 bases remaining between them. The CDR3 consists of 17 residues. The germline V gene has CDR1 SGHTA and CDR2 FQGNSA. The CDR3 sequence is CASSLAFRPGLDSPLHF. CDR3 DNA sequence: TGTGCCAGCAGCTTAGCGTTTCGGCCAGGGCTGGATTCACCCCTCCACTTT.

This clonotype was seen more than once but under ten times. The chain employs TRBV7-9 and TRBJ2-1; D is perhaps TRBD2 (7 bases). The CDR3 is 17 residues long. V was pared by 4 bases and J by 0 bases, with 16 bases between. The germline V gene has CDR1 SEHNR and CDR2 FQNEAQ (reference sequence). The CDR3 region has the DNA TGTGCCAGCAGCTCTGGCGGGGCGGGGGCCTCCTACAATGAGCAGTTCTTC. It codes for CASSSGGAGASYNEQFF. Using reference TRBV7-9 and TRBJ2-1 for the parts outside the CDR3, the full variable domain is DTGVSQNPRHKITKRGQNVTFRCDPISEHNRLYWYRQTLGQGPEFLTYFQNEAQLEKSRLLSDRFSAERPKGSFSTLEIQRTEQGDSAMYLCASSSGGAGASYNEQFFGPGTRLTVL.

The chain links TRBV12-3 or TRBV12-4 to TRBJ1-3, with D possibly matching TRBD1 (5 bases). Trimming cost V 7 bases and J 4 bases, with 17 bases left between them. CDR3 size: 15 residues. CDR3 bases: TGTGCCAGCACCCCATTGGGGGGACTGGGAAACACCATATATTTT. Protein sequence: CASTPLGGLGNTIYF.

The chain combines TRBV21-1 with TRBJ2-1. TRBV21-1 is listed as a pseudogene. This CDR3 region has 13 residues. Here the CDR3 DNA reads TGTGCCAGCAGCAAAGGGGTTTACAATGAGCAGTTCTTC. Amino acids: CASSKGVYNEQFF.

The V and J genes are TRBV6-2 or TRBV6-3 and TRBJ2-1; 13 nucleotides agree with TRBD2. The junction had 5 bases not matched to a gene; V was cut back by 0 bases and J by 9 bases. This CDR3 spans 16 amino acids. Germline V gene data show CDR1 as MNHEY and CDR2 as SVGEGT. In nucleotides, the CDR3 is TGTGCCAGCAGTTACTCCGGGACTAGCGGGAAGTCTGAGCAGTTCTTC. Protein: CASSYSGTSGKSEQFF.

There are a few counts of this clonotype. The rearrangement uses TRBV29-1 and TRBJ1-1, with a possible D match to TRBD1 (5 bases). V lost 8 bases and J 0 bases, leaving 13 bases between the germline ends. The germline gives CDR1 SQVTM, CDR2 ANQGSEA. The CDR3 runs to 13 residues. The CDR3 sequence is CSCGGRMNTEAFF. CDR3 sequence (DNA): TGCAGCTGTGGGGGACGTATGAACACTGAAGCTTTCTTT.

This clonotype showed up just a few times. V gene TRBV24-1 combines with J gene TRBJ2-2, with D perhaps matching TRBD2 (6 bases). This CDR3 has 15 amino acids. Trimming shortened V by 5 bases and J by 4 bases, and 13 bases separated the two germline ends. Germline lookup yields CDR1 KGHDR and CDR2 SFDVKD. The CDR3 nucleotides are TGTGCCACCAGTGCACCTTGGGGAGGCACCGGGGAGCTGTTTTTT. Protein: CATSAPWGGTGELFF.

This rearrangement joins TRBV5-1 to TRBJ2-2; maybe TRBD2 (6 bases). The CDR3 sequence is 14 residues long. Trimming took off 3 bases at V and 0 bases at J, with 6 bases between the two ends. Looked up from germline, CDR1 is SGHRS and CDR2 is YFSETQ. CDR3 in DNA: TGCGCCAGCAGCTCTAGCGCGAACACCGGGGAGCTGTTTTTT. Residues: CASSSSANTGELFF.

The V call is TRBV7-2, the J call TRBJ2-2, with no clear D. This CDR3 is 15 amino acids long. Germline CDR1 is SGHTA and CDR2 is FQGNSA. Trimming removed 7 bases at V and 0 bases at J, with 12 bases between. The CDR3 region has the DNA TGTGCCAGCACCTTGTCTAGTACGAACACCGGGGAGCTGTTTTTT. It encodes CASTLSSTNTGELFF. Combining the CDR3 with reference TRBV7-2 and TRBJ2-2 gives the whole variable domain GAGVSQSPSNKVTEKGKDVELRCDPISGHTALYWYRQSLGQGLEFLIYFQGNSAPDKSGLPSDRFSAERTGGSVSTLTIQRTQQEDSAVYLCASTLSSTNTGELFFGEGSRLTVL.

This clonotype was counted once. V usage is TRBV29-1 and J usage is TRBJ1-2; D might be TRBD1 (6 bases). Trimming took 7 bases from V and 3 from J, leaving 18 bases between them. CDR3 length equals 14 residues. Per germline, CDR1 SQVTM and CDR2 ANQGSEA. This chain's CDR3 is CSAGGRDGHYGYTF. In DNA, the CDR3 is TGCAGCGCTGGGGGCCGGGACGGCCACTATGGCTACACCTTC. The full variable domain, rest sourced from reference TRBV29-1 and TRBJ1-2, is SAVISQKPSRDICQRGTSLTIQCQVDSQVTMMFWYRQQPGQSLTLIATANQGSEATYESGFVIDKFPISRPNLTFSTLTVSNMSPEDSSIYLCSAGGRDGHYGYTFGSGTRLTVV.

The V gene is TRBV7-9, the J gene TRBJ1-2; 8 bases fit TRBD1. The V and J ends lost 4 bases and 9 bases, in that order; junction bases with no gene match: 13. The germline V gene encodes CDR1 SEHNR and CDR2 FQNEAQ (reference sequence). CDR3 length: 15 amino acids. The CDR3 sequence is CASSSAGGLFWSYTF. The CDR3 DNA is TGTGCCAGCAGCTCGGCAGGGGGCCTATTCTGGAGCTACACCTTC.

The CDR3 reads CASSVESSGKTDTQYF. The CDR3 DNA reads as TGTGCCAGCAGCGTAGAGAGTAGCGGGAAAACAGATACGCAGTATTTT. The rearrangement joins TRBV9 to TRBJ2-3; TRBD2 aligns across 8 bases. The CDR3 length is 16 residues. CDR1 is SGDLS and CDR2 is YYNGEE in the germline V gene. J was trimmed by 3 bases and V by 0 bases; bases with no gene match: 6.

This chain links TRBV9 with TRBJ2-5; D possibly matches TRBD1 or TRBD2 (6 bases each). The CDR3 contains 13 residues. Germline-derived CDR1 and CDR2 are SGDLS and YYNGEE. V was trimmed by 0 bases and J by 5 bases, leaving 8 bases between them. CDR3 DNA sequence: TGTGCCAGCAGCGTAGTAGGGGGGGAGACCCAGTACTTC. Its protein is CASSVVGGETQYF.

In its sample, this clonotype was seen a few times. The rearrangement joins TRBV2 to TRBJ2-4, with D perhaps matching TRBD2 (6 bases). The CDR3 loop spans 16 amino acids. CDR1 is SNHLY and CDR2 is FYNNEI in the germline V gene. V was trimmed by 6 bases and J by 3 bases, leaving 18 bases between them. The CDR3 region is CASRGDSLVIKNIQYF. In nucleotides, the CDR3 is TGTGCCAGCAGAGGGGACTCGCTGGTAATCAAAAACATTCAGTACTTC.

There are a few counts of this clonotype. The V gene is TRBV9, the J gene TRBJ1-3, with TRBD1 matching over 7 bases. V lost 4 bases, J lost 3 bases, and 7 bases stayed unmatched. This CDR3 has 15 residues. From germline, CDR1 is SGDLS and CDR2 YYNGEE. CDR3 sequence (DNA): TGTGCCAGCAGCAAAGAGGGGGCCGGTGGAAACACCATATATTTT. It is translated as CASSKEGAGGNTIYF.

The J gene is TRBJ1-2, the V gene TRBV4-1; weak D call: TRBD1 (5 bases). Per the germline V gene, CDR1 is MGHRA and CDR2 is YSYEKL. The CDR3 is 15 residues long. Trimming took off 0 bases at V and 1 base at J, with 9 bases between the two ends. The chain's CDR3 is CASSQDTRVNYGYTF. In DNA, the CDR3 is TGCGCCAGCAGCCAAGACACCAGGGTTAACTATGGCTACACCTTC.

The genes are TRBV5-5 and TRBJ1-1, with D tentatively TRBD1 (6 bases). V shed 6 bases and J shed 1 base, with 13 bases lying between them. This CDR3 region has 14 residues. The germline gives CDR1 SGHKS, CDR2 YYEKEE (reference sequence). The CDR3: CASILRGGNTEAFF. The CDR3 DNA reads as TGTGCCAGCATCCTGCGAGGGGGGAACACTGAAGCTTTCTTT.

This clonotype was picked up a small number of times. This chain connects TRBV11-2 to TRBJ2-1, with D unresolved. The germline gives CDR1 SGHAT, CDR2 FQNNGV. The CDR3 sequence is 15 residues long. V was pared by 5 bases and J by 0 bases, with 11 bases between. The CDR3 sequence: CASSPPWPSYNEQFF. Written as DNA, the CDR3 is TGTGCCAGCAGCCCACCCTGGCCCTCCTACAATGAGCAGTTCTTC. Together with reference TRBV11-2 and TRBJ2-1, the CDR3 gives the full variable domain: EAGVAQSPRYKIIEKRQSVAFWCNPISGHATLYWYQQILGQGPKLLIQFQNNGVVDDSQLPKDRFSAERLKGVDSTLKIQPAKLEDSAVYLCASSPPWPSYNEQFFGPGTRLTVL.

This clonotype was observed a handful of times. The chain couples TRBV5-1 to TRBJ2-1, with 13 bases that match TRBD2. V lost 5 bases and J lost 8; bases outside the gene matches: 13. This CDR3 spans 17 amino acids. CDR1 and CDR2 from the germline V gene are SGHRS and YFSETQ. CDR3: CASSPGLAGALLDEQFF. The CDR3 region has the DNA TGCGCCAGCAGTCCTGGACTAGCGGGGGCACTTTTGGATGAGCAGTTCTTC.

The CDR3 is CASSVGPMNTEAFF. In nucleotides, the CDR3 is TGTGCCAGCAGCGTAGGCCCCATGAACACTGAAGCTTTCTTT. The rearrangement uses TRBV9 and TRBJ1-1; the D is unclear. This CDR3 region has 14 residues. CDR1 SGDLS and CDR2 YYNGEE come from the germline V gene. Trimming pared 0 bases from V and 0 bases from J, leaving 6 bases between.